This T cell receptor (beta chain) was obtained from a study of cytomegalovirus exposure and HLA in healthy donors. Study results and caveats: Follow-up analysis seemed to connect common viral pathogens with several of the most significant clusters identified. The listing of some 170 TCR beta chains classed them as cytomegalovirus-associated.

This clone was counted a few times. Its target is unknown. Its ends do not fully match the called genes, so a read error is possible. There are 13 residues in the CDR3. Per the germline V gene, CDR1 is SSHAT and CDR2 is FNYEAQ (reference sequence). Primers for the PCR totalled 60 Vbeta and 13 Jbeta. Generated by immunoSEQ multiplex PCR, the TCRdb table keeps only in-frame clones and is missing some. The repertoire holds roughly 78,000 clones, with 60% to 70% as singletons. The chain couples TRBV7-7 to TRBJ1-3; D is unresolved. The TCR originated in a man aged 25-45 years in good health and CMV-seropositive. Sequences were obtained from PBMCs. The DNA of the CDR3 is TGTGCTAGCAGCTTTCGGACTGGTGACACCATATATTTT. It encodes CASSFRTGDTIYF.